This T cell receptor (beta chain) derives from a study of low-dose radiotherapy and immunotherapy resistance in tumors. Regarding time point: before trial treatment. Donors received nivolumab, ipilimumab, aspirin, low-dose cyclophosphamide and low-dose radiotherapy. First-strand cDNA used TRAV- and TRBV-specific primers, covering alpha and beta chains. Amplification of TCRs used a constant-region primer and V-primer adapter for about 21 PCR cycles. TCRdb re-called the reads through MiXCR, storing one row per CDR3 protein. The repertoire holds under 70,000 distinct CDR3 sequences, with less than 25% as singletons. The CDR3 runs to 17 residues. Trimming at V came to 7 bases and at J to 3 bases, leaving 12 bases not matched to a gene. The germline CDR1 and CDR2 sequences are MNHGY and SAAAGT.

Sequenced here: PBMCs, sampled before treatment. The V and J genes are TRBV6-8 and TRBJ2-7, with 13 bases lining up with TRBD2. The receptor comes from a male donor with prostate cancer. The DNA of the CDR3 is TGTGCCAGCACCGGGACTAGCGGGACTTTCCCGCTCTACGAGCAGTACTTC. Translated: CASTGTSGTFPLYEQYF.